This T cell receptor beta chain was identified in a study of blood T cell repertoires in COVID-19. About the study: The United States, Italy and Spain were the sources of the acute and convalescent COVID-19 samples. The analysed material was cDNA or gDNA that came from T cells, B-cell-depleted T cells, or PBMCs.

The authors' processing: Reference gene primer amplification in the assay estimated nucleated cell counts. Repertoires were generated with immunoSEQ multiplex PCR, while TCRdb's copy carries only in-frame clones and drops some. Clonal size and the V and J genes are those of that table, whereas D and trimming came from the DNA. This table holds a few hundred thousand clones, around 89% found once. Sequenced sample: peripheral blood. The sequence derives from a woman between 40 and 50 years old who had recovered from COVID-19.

This CDR3 is CAIRGVGATSYNEQFF. The DNA for the CDR3 is TGTGCCATCAGGGGGGTGGGGGCTACCTCCTACAATGAGCAGTTCTTC. The chain employs TRBV10-3 and TRBJ2-1, with D possibly being TRBD1 (6 bases). V lost 6 bases and J 0 bases, leaving 15 bases between the germline ends. The CDR3 length is 16 residues. Germline V gene sequence: CDR1 ENHRY, CDR2 SYGVKD.